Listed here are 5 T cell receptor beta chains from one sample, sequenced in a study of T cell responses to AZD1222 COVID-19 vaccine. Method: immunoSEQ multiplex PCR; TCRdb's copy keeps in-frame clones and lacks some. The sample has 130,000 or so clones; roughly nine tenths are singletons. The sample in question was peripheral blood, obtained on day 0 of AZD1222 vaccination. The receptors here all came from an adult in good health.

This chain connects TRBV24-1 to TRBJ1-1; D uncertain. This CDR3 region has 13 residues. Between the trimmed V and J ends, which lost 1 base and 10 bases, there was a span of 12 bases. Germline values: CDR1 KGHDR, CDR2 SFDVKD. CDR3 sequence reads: CATSDLGQAGAFF. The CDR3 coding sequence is TGTGCCACCAGTGATTTAGGGCAGGCCGGAGCTTTCTTT.

The CDR3 bases are TGTGCCAGCAGCGTGAGAGCCGGGGCGGATCAGCCCCAGCATTTT. Its protein is CASSVRAGADQPQHF. The chain employs TRBV9 and TRBJ1-5; possibly TRBD1 for D (5 bases). The length of the CDR3 is 15 residues. The germline CDR1 and CDR2 sequences are SGDLS and YYNGEE. V was trimmed by 2 bases and J by 5 bases, leaving 14 bases between them.

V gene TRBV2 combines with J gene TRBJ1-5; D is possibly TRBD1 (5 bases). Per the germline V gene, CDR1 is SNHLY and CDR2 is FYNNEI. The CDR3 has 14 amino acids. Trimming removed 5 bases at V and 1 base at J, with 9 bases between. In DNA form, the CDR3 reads TGTGCCAGCAGTTGGGACTCAAGCAATCAGCCCCAGCATTTT. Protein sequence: CASSWDSSNQPQHF.

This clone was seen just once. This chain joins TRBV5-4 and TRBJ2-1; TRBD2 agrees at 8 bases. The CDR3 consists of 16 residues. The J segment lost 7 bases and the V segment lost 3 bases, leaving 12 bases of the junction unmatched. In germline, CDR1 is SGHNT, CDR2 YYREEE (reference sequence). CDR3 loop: CASSSPGTRVGNEQFF. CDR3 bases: TGTGCCAGCAGCTCACCCGGGACTAGGGTGGGGAATGAGCAGTTCTTC.

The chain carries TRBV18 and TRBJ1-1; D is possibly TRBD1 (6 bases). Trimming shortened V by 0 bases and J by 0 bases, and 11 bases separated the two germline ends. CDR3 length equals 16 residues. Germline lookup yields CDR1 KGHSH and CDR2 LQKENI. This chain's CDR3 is CASSPPDRSMNTEAFF. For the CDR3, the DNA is TGTGCCAGCTCACCACCTGACAGGAGTATGAACACTGAAGCTTTCTTT.